This TCR beta chain was recovered during a study of CD8 T cells in ankylosing spondylitis. Study results and caveats: Clones linked with disease were CD8+ and fairly uncommon in the peripheral blood. A subset of motif variants has previously been described in the synovial fluid and blood of reactive arthritis.

Deletions cut 3 bases from V and 6 bases from J, with 8 bases between. CDR1 SNHLY and CDR2 FYNNEI come from the germline V gene. CDR3 length: 12 residues. TCRdb re-called the 5' RACE reads with MiXCR, one entry per CDR3 protein. The sample carries about 160,000 distinct CDR3 sequences, around a tenth recorded once. Concerning this clonotype: Its antigen is currently unknown.

This clonotype originated in a female donor with ankylosing spondylitis or in good health (not recorded which). Source material: blood, either unsorted or a sorted T cell fraction (not recorded which). The genes are TRBV2 and TRBJ1-2; D not certain. This chain's CDR3 is CASSERFHGYTF. Written as DNA, the CDR3 is TGTGCCAGCAGTGAGAGGTTTCATGGCTACACCTTC.